The sequence of this T cell receptor (beta chain) was determined in a study of cytomegalovirus exposure and HLA in healthy donors. Across the whole study: From donors who were HLA-typed, an early data release held 80 million or so unique TCRs.

This CDR3 region has 20 residues. The J segment lost 0 bases and the V segment lost 5 bases, leaving 18 bases of the junction unmatched. Per the germline V gene, CDR1 is LNHDA and CDR2 is SQIVND (reference sequence). PCR primers comprised 60 Vbeta and 13 Jbeta primers. Repertoires were generated with immunoSEQ multiplex PCR, while TCRdb's copy carries only in-frame clones and drops some. Of some 170,000 clones detected, around three quarters appear once; the ten largest clones hold roughly 0.99%. Overall study results and limits: Later analysis identified a missense DCLRE1C variant that was linked to TCR beta V- and J-gene trimming. Prior analysis indicated that the majority of TCR beta V segments exhibited productivity approximately 87% or approximately 30% of the time. More clonal expansion characterized HLA-associated TCR beta chains than equally common others in a later analysis.

A remark on this clone: Its antigen is unidentified.

The source of this sequence is a woman between 35 and 50 years old in good health and CMV-seronegative. Source material: PBMCs. The chain employs TRBV19 and TRBJ2-1; 8 bases fit TRBD2. The CDR3 region is CASSPLAIAGGASSYNEQFF. The CDR3 bases are TGTGCCAGTAGTCCTCTAGCTATCGCGGGAGGCGCTTCCTCCTACAATGAGCAGTTCTTC.